A selection of T cell receptor beta chains follows, all from one sample in a study of cytomegalovirus exposure and HLA in healthy donors. Profiled with immunoSEQ multiplex PCR; TCRdb holds only in-frame clones, not every one. The table has 65,000 to 100,000 clones, over 85% seen once. Sequencing was carried out using PBMCs. All receptors derive from a young woman in good health and CMV-seronegative. Each CDR3 is given without its conserved first and last residue. Each record gives: D gene, clone size, V gene, CDR3 protein. D genes are given only for firm matches. A clone size is listed for some rows: how often the clone was seen (once, few, many), or a class if it is expanded.

d_call: TRBD1
clone_size: NA
v_call: TRBV19
cdr3_aa: ASSDRGNEKLF

d_call: NA
clone_size: NA
v_call: TRBV19
cdr3_aa: ASSIVKGSAEAF

d_call: NA
clone_size: NA
v_call: TRBV30
cdr3_aa: AWSVSDTGELF

d_call: NA
clone_size: NA
v_call: TRBV19
cdr3_aa: AATLPSLEQY

d_call: TRBD1
clone_size: NA
v_call: TRBV7-9
cdr3_aa: ASSLGQGKETQY

d_call: NA
clone_size: NA
v_call: TRBV10-3
cdr3_aa: AISQGGKILDTQY

d_call: TRBD2
clone_size: once
v_call: TRBV7-2
cdr3_aa: ASSLGGGAYLETQY

d_call: NA
clone_size: NA
v_call: TRBV2
cdr3_aa: ASSLTVSGANVLT

d_call: TRBD1
clone_size: NA
v_call: TRBV28
cdr3_aa: ASSFPPTGQANTEAF

d_call: NA
clone_size: once
v_call: TRBV25-1
cdr3_aa: ASSVLETQY

d_call: NA
clone_size: NA
v_call: TRBV2
cdr3_aa: ASSGEGLGNTIY

d_call: NA
clone_size: NA
v_call: TRBV11-3
cdr3_aa: ASSLGPRGPNYGYT

d_call: TRBD2
clone_size: NA
v_call: TRBV7-3
cdr3_aa: ASSLMVASGRGYNEQF

d_call: NA
clone_size: few
v_call: TRBV27
cdr3_aa: ASRWTRSSYEQY